These 18 T cell receptor beta chains share one sample of origin, sequenced in a study of cytomegalovirus exposure and HLA in healthy donors. The PCR used 60 Vbeta and 13 Jbeta primers. TCRdb's table, derived via immunoSEQ multiplex PCR, lists solely in-frame clones and lacks some. The table has about 180,000 clones, 77% seen once. Sequencing was performed on PBMCs. The receptors were sampled from a man in his late teens or twenties in good health and CMV-seronegative.

The chain couples TRBV7-9 to TRBJ2-1; D possibly corresponds to TRBD2 (5 bases). Trimming took 4 bases from V and 3 from J, leaving 16 bases between them. CDR1 is SEHNR and CDR2 is FQNEAQ in the germline V gene (reference sequence). CDR3 size: 16 residues. The chain's CDR3 is CASSSSLGGLYNEQFF. The DNA for the CDR3 is TGTGCCAGCAGCTCCAGTCTGGGCGGGCTCTACAATGAGCAGTTCTTC.

V gene TRBV7-8 combines with J gene TRBJ1-2, with D uncertain. V lost 2 bases and J 3 bases, leaving 7 bases between the germline ends. CDR1 SGHVS and CDR2 FQNEAQ come from the germline V gene. This CDR3 comprises 13 residues. CDR3 sequence: CASSLSIYYGYTF. Here the CDR3 DNA reads TGTGCCAGCAGCTTATCCATTTACTATGGCTACACCTTC.

V usage is TRBV9 and J usage is TRBJ2-2; 9 bases map to TRBD2. The V gene's germline CDR1 is SGDLS and CDR2 YYNGEE. V was pared by 3 bases and J by 2 bases, with 5 bases of the junction left unmatched. The CDR3 loop spans 16 amino acids. This CDR3 is CASSERLAVNTGELFF. The DNA for the CDR3 is TGTGCCAGCAGCGAGCGACTAGCGGTAAACACCGGGGAGCTGTTTTTT. Looking up the rest from reference TRBV9 and TRBJ2-2 gives the full variable domain: DSGVTQTPKHLITATGQRVTLRCSPRSGDLSVYWYQQSLDQGLQFLIQYYNGEERAKGNILERFSAQQFPDLHSELNLSSLELGDSALYFCASSERLAVNTGELFFGEGSRLTVL.

The rearrangement links TRBV7-9 to TRBJ1-4, with D possibly TRBD1 on 5 matching bases. The CDR3 totals 15 residues. Germline V gives CDR1 SEHNR, CDR2 FQNEAQ (reference sequence). Trimming removed 0 bases from V and 10 bases from J, with 15 bases in between. CDR3 region: CASSLAAGGEGKLFF. CDR3 in DNA: TGTGCCAGCAGCTTAGCGGCCGGGGGTGAGGGAAAACTGTTTTTT. The variable domain in full, with the rest retrieved from reference TRBV7-9 and TRBJ1-4, is DTGVSQNPRHKITKRGQNVTFRCDPISEHNRLYWYRQTLGQGPEFLTYFQNEAQLEKSRLLSDRFSAERPKGSFSTLEIQRTEQGDSAMYLCASSLAAGGEGKLFFGSGTQLSVL.

The table lists this clone with a count of one. The rearrangement uses TRBV30 and TRBJ2-2; possibly TRBD2 for D (7 bases). The germline CDR1 and CDR2 sequences are GTSNPN and SVGIG (reference sequence). CDR3 length: 14 amino acids. V lost 3 bases to trimming and J lost 4 bases, with 12 bases between them. DNA for the CDR3: TGTGCCTGGAGGGGGGGGCCGGGCACCGGGGAGCTGTTTTTT. It is translated as CAWRGGPGTGELFF. The full variable domain, with the rest looked up from reference TRBV30 and TRBJ2-2, is SQTIHQWPATLVQPVGSPLSLECTVEGTSNPNLYWYRQAAGRGLQLLFYSVGIGQISSEVPQNLSASRPQDRQFILSSKKLLLSDSGFYLCAWRGGPGTGELFFGEGSRLTVL.

This chain connects TRBV10-2 to TRBJ2-1; a possible D gene is TRBD2 (5 bases). V gave up 10 bases and J gave up 5 bases, with 24 bases separating them. In germline, CDR1 is WSHSY, CDR2 SAAADI. This CDR3 comprises 16 residues. The DNA of the CDR3 is TGCGCCACGGGGAAGTACGAGGAACCCCCGGACAATGAGCAGTTCTTC. This sequence encodes CATGKYEEPPDNEQFF.

The chain employs TRBV6-1 and TRBJ1-5; D is perhaps TRBD1 (6 bases). The germline V gene has CDR1 MNHNS and CDR2 SASEGT. Trimming pared 6 bases from V and 2 bases from J, leaving 14 bases between. This CDR3 spans 15 amino acids. CDR3 residues: CASSTSRGRNQPQHF. The CDR3 DNA reads TGTGCCAGCAGCACATCCAGGGGACGCAATCAGCCCCAGCATTTT.

The chain recombines TRBV2 with TRBJ1-1; D is uncertain. Looked up from germline, CDR1 is SNHLY and CDR2 is FYNNEI. V was cut by 0 bases and J by 11 bases, with 10 bases left in between. This CDR3 has 12 amino acids. Here the CDR3 DNA reads TGTGCCAGCAGTGAAGCGTGGATCGGGGCTTTCTTT. Translating it yields CASSEAWIGAFF.

This chain connects TRBV18 to TRBJ2-1; 13 nucleotides agree with TRBD2. Germline CDR1 is KGHSH and CDR2 is LQKENI. V was clipped by 2 bases and J by 7 bases; unmatched bases: 2. The CDR3 loop spans 15 amino acids. The CDR3 loop is CASSPRTSGSNEQFF. CDR3 nucleotide sequence: TGTGCCAGCTCACCAAGGACTAGCGGGAGTAATGAGCAGTTCTTC.

The sample holds one count of this clone. The chain uses TRBV5-1 and TRBJ2-7; D remains unclear. CDR1 SGHRS and CDR2 YFSETQ come from the germline V gene. The length of the CDR3 is 12 residues. V dropped 3 bases and J dropped 4 bases, with 8 bases sitting between them. The DNA of the CDR3 is TGCGCCAGCAGCTCTACAGCTTACGAGCAGTACTTC. It encodes CASSSTAYEQYF.

J is TRBJ2-7 and V is TRBV7-8; TRBD2 aligns across 13 bases. This CDR3 region has 16 residues. V lost 5 bases and J lost 3; bases outside the gene matches: 7. In germline, CDR1 is SGHVS, CDR2 FQNEAQ. CDR3 coding DNA: TGTGCCAGCAGCCAGGGACTAGCGGGAAATCGCTACGAGCAGTACTTC. It codes for CASSQGLAGNRYEQYF. The full variable domain, with the rest looked up from reference TRBV7-8 and TRBJ2-7, is GAGVSQSPRYKVAKRGQDVALRCDPISGHVSLFWYQQALGQGPEFLTYFQNEAQLDKSGLPSDRFFAERPEGSVSTLKIQRTQQEDSAVYLCASSQGLAGNRYEQYFGPGTRLTVT.

V gene TRBV2 combines with J gene TRBJ1-2, with D possibly matching TRBD1 (6 bases). The germline gives CDR1 SNHLY, CDR2 FYNNEI. V lost 10 bases to trimming and J lost 5 bases, with 20 bases between them. The CDR3 consists of 14 residues. CDR3 in amino acids: CATNPQGSLYGYTF. CDR3 nucleotide sequence: TGTGCCACCAATCCACAGGGATCCCTTTATGGCTACACCTTC. Looking up the rest from reference TRBV2 and TRBJ1-2 gives the full variable domain: EPEVTQTPSHQVTQMGQEVILRCVPISNHLYFYWYRQILGQKVEFLVSFYNNEISEKSEIFDDQFSVERPDGSNFTLKIRSTKLEDSAMYFCATNPQGSLYGYTFGSGTRLTVV.

The chain recombines TRBV5-5 with TRBJ2-5, with D possibly TRBD1 on 6 matching bases. V gave up 2 bases and J gave up 7 bases, with 18 bases separating them. This CDR3 contains 15 residues. Germline V gene lookup returns CDR1 SGHKS and CDR2 YYEKEE (reference sequence). The CDR3 loop reads CASSFWDTPPGTQYF. For the CDR3, the DNA is TGTGCCAGCAGCTTCTGGGACACCCCCCCGGGGACCCAGTACTTC.

The rearrangement uses TRBV9 and TRBJ2-2; tentative D call: TRBD2 (8 bases). The CDR3 totals 16 residues. The germline V gene encodes CDR1 SGDLS and CDR2 YYNGEE. With 4 bases removed from V and 5 bases from J, the gap between germline ends came to 18 bases. The CDR3 loop is CASSTSGGTRTGELFF. The CDR3, as DNA: TGTGCCAGCAGCACATCAGGGGGGACTAGAACCGGGGAGCTGTTTTTT.

This clone occurred once. The V gene is TRBV6-6, the J gene TRBJ1-5; D is undetermined. CDR3 length: 16 amino acids. Between the trimmed V and J ends, which lost 2 bases and 0 bases, there was a span of 11 bases. Germline CDR1 reads MNHNY; CDR2 reads SVGAGI (reference sequence). The CDR3 nucleotides are TGTGCCAGCAGTTACCCCGAGGGAGATAGCAATCAGCCCCAGCATTTT. Amino acids: CASSYPEGDSNQPQHF.

This clone has just one count. V and J are TRBV9 and TRBJ1-6, with 8 nucleotides matching TRBD1. Germline loops: CDR1 SGDLS, CDR2 YYNGEE. This CDR3 has 16 residues. V was pared by 0 bases and J by 5 bases, with 4 bases of the junction left unmatched. For the CDR3, the DNA is TGTGCCAGCAGCGTAGGTGGACAGGGTAATAATTCACCCCTCCACTTT. Amino acids: CASSVGGQGNNSPLHF.

The chain couples TRBV19 to TRBJ2-1; D perhaps matches TRBD2 (6 bases). The CDR3 totals 16 residues. Germline CDR1 and CDR2: LNHDA and SQIVND (reference sequence). Trimming removed 3 bases at V and 7 bases at J, with 19 bases between. CDR3 coding DNA: TGTGCCAGTAGTATCCGAACCGGGCGGGACGGGAATGAGCAGTTCTTC. It is translated as CASSIRTGRDGNEQFF.

In this sample, this clone turned up a few times. V usage is TRBV11-2 and J usage is TRBJ2-7; 7 nucleotides match TRBD2. Trimming cost V 5 bases and J 1 base; bases outside gene matches: 5. This CDR3 region has 14 residues. Germline lookup yields CDR1 SGHAT and CDR2 FQNNGV. The CDR3 spells CASSLGRGSYEQYF. The CDR3 DNA is TGTGCCAGCAGCCTAGGGCGGGGGTCCTACGAGCAGTACTTC.